This TCR beta chain was documented in a study of CD8 T cells in Susac syndrome (dated by TCRdb to the late 2010s). A note on the overall study: Repertoire sequencing was used to test whether CD8+ T cell activation and differentiation in Susac syndrome was antigen driven.

Peripheral blood CD8+ and CD4+ T cells from healthy donors, Susac syndrome patients and multiple sclerosis patients were profiled by high-throughput TCR beta sequencing. Multiple sclerosis controls were treatment-naive patients with stable or active relapsing-remitting disease fulfilling revised McDonald criteria. CD8+ TEMRA cells were enriched by FACS, while bulk CD8+ and CD4+ T cells were purified by magnetic negative isolation. Blood was drawn into EDTA tubes, processed within 24 hours, and PBMCs were isolated by density gradient centrifugation. PBMCs intended for TCR sequencing were frozen in liquid nitrogen and were later thawed in a 37 degrees C water bath. Purity of sorted or isolated CD4+, CD8+ and CD8+ TEMRA cells was at least 90%. Here is what the overall study found, with its caveats: The TCR sequencing and HLA analysis was acknowledged to have included a relatively small number of individuals.

The germline V gene (reference sequence) specifies DFQATT as CDR1 and SNEGSKA as CDR2. Including the terminal cysteine and phenylalanine, the CDR3 comprises 11 residues. This entry keeps only the CDR3 DNA: 33 bases, framed from base 1. V gives up 1 base and J gives up 9 bases, and the segment between their germline ends measures 7 bases. RNA was extracted using the RNeasy kit, and about 0.5 to 1 ug of the RNA was reverse transcribed with random hexamers. The immunoSEQ multiplex PCR assay, which covers 54 Vbeta and 13 Jbeta segments, was used to amplify TCR beta CDR3 regions. PCR amplification bias was corrected using a synthetic template baseline for primer optimization and computational correction. On the study's bioinformatics: Reads were annotated to V, D and J genes according to IMGT and were analyzed with immunoSEQ Analyzer, with only productive sequences retained. To calculate clonality, Shannon entropy was normalized by log2 of the number of productive unique sequences and then subtracted from one. Public and private clones were assessed among the 100 most prevalent clones of each patient and control. Clones were defined as Susac-specific when absent from the healthy and MS cohorts, from about a thousand published viral clones and from other ImmuneACCESS disease sequences. TCRdb cleaned the public reads at Q25 with fastp, built clones with MiXCR and kept in-frame beta chains. Each CDR3 protein appears once, grouped with its most common genes and DNA. TCRdb assigned the V and J calls; the authors' analysis was not used. The sample table records 190,000 or so distinct CDR3 sequences; approximately 95% of these occur just once. Clones ranked in the top ten supply around 0.082% of the sample.

Only one count was recorded for this clonotype. It lacks a known antigen. Base qualities were left out, and no much larger clone turns up one base away. One read gives only weak evidence. The V gene is TRBV20-1 and the J gene is TRBJ1-5; the D gene remains uncertain. The source is a human donor with multiple sclerosis. Input material: CD4+ T cells from PBMCs. Here the CDR3 is given as CSARVDGPQHF. The base sequence is TGCAGTGCTAGAGTAGACGGGCCCCAGCATTTT.